Presented here are 24 T cell receptor beta chains from one specimen sequenced in a study of T cells in Graves' hyperthyroidism and ophthalmopathy. Researchers took RNA transcripts and amplified the TCR beta CDR3 regions from them. The TCR CDR3 was amplified in a first-round RT-PCR using the HTBI primer set. TCRdb passed the multiplex PCR reads through MiXCR, listing each CDR3 protein once. The sample gives roughly 700,000 distinct CDR3 sequences, 13% to 15% of which show up once; roughly 10% is in the top ten. What was sequenced was blood. These receptors all stem from a woman aged 18-30 years with Graves' hyperthyroidism.

This clonotype was seen at least ten times. This sequence joins TRBV6-1 and TRBJ2-4; D not certain. The V and J ends lost 4 bases and 7 bases respectively, with 8 bases between them. Looked up from germline, CDR1 is MNHNS and CDR2 is SASEGT. The CDR3 sequence is 12 residues long. CDR3 DNA: TGTGCCAGCAGTGTTCGTGGGAACATTCAGTACTTC. This translates into CASSVRGNIQYF.

This clonotype was seen repeatedly, ten times or more. This rearrangement joins TRBV24-1 to TRBJ2-7, with D perhaps TRBD1 (6 bases). CDR3 length: 16 amino acids. The germline V and J ends were trimmed by 3 bases and 2 bases, with 16 bases remaining between them. Germline loops: CDR1 KGHDR, CDR2 SFDVKD. The CDR3 DNA follows: TGTGCCACCAGTGATCGCCGGGACACCTCAACCTACGAGCAGTACTTC. It encodes CATSDRRDTSTYEQYF.

The CDR3: CASSRTSGGAGQYF. The CDR3 coding sequence is TGTGCCAGCAGCCGCACTAGCGGGGGGGCGGGGCAGTACTTC. The chain links TRBV3-1 to TRBJ2-7; 13 bases align to TRBD2. V lost 4 bases to trimming and J lost 9 bases; unmatched junction nucleotides: 6. Germline V gene lookup returns CDR1 LGHDT and CDR2 YNNKEL (reference sequence). The CDR3 consists of 14 residues.

This clonotype was found a few times. V gene TRBV9 combines with J gene TRBJ1-3; 8 positions match TRBD1. Germline values: CDR1 SGDLS, CDR2 YYNGEE. J was trimmed by 4 bases and V by 4 bases; bases with no gene match: 4. CDR3 size: 14 residues. The CDR3 DNA follows: TGTGCCAGCAGCCCCCGGGACAGGGGAAACACCATATATTTT. The encoded protein is CASSPRDRGNTIYF.

This clonotype was seen a few times. The chain is built from TRBV10-2 and TRBJ1-1; D perhaps matches TRBD1 (6 bases). V lost 3 bases to trimming and J lost 0 bases, with 8 bases between them. In germline, CDR1 is WSHSY, CDR2 SAAADI. The CDR3 covers 14 residues. The chain's CDR3 is CASSDGGLNTEAFF. The CDR3 DNA reads as TGCGCCAGCAGTGATGGGGGCCTGAACACTGAAGCTTTCTTT.

This clonotype was seen repeatedly, ten times or more. This chain connects TRBV11-3 to TRBJ2-1, with 10 bases aligning to TRBD2. The CDR3 is made up of 17 amino acids. Per the germline V gene, CDR1 is SGHNT and CDR2 is YENEEA. V shed 2 bases and J 2 bases; nucleotides not matched to a gene: 6. The DNA for the CDR3 is TGTGCCAGCAGCTTAAATGGCCTAGCGGGAGCCTACAATGAGCAGTTCTTC. This gives the protein CASSLNGLAGAYNEQFF.

This rearrangement joins TRBV28 to TRBJ1-5, with D possibly matching TRBD1 (6 bases). The CDR3 runs to 18 residues. V was trimmed by 1 base and J by 2 bases, leaving 18 bases between them. CDR1 is MDHEN and CDR2 is SYDVKM in the germline V gene. The CDR3: CASSLLLGVGGGNQPQHF. The DNA for the CDR3 is TGTGCCAGCAGTTTATTATTAGGGGTAGGGGGAGGCAATCAGCCCCAGCATTTT.

As regards this clonotype: It may be a read error: a sequence one base away is much more abundant. This chain joins TRBV12-3 or TRBV12-4 and TRBJ1-5; possible D gene TRBD1, 5 bases. There are 15 residues in the CDR3. CDR3 nucleotide sequence: TGTGCCAGCATTTTAGGCGGAGGGGCGTTTCAGCCCCAGCATTTT. This codes for CASILGGGAFQPQHF.

Of note for this clonotype: An end of the junction differs from the germline gene, which may be a read error. This chain connects TRBV7-3 to TRBJ2-2, with D tentatively TRBD1 (7 bases). This CDR3 region has 15 residues. From germline, CDR1 is SGHTA and CDR2 FQGTGA. The CDR3 here is CASSVNRGGDGELFF. CDR3 DNA sequence: TGCGCCAGCAGCGTCAACAGGGGAGGAGACGGGGAGCTGTTTTTT.

J is TRBJ1-2 and V is TRBV24-1; D ambiguous. There are 14 residues in the CDR3. V shed 2 bases and J shed 2 bases, with 8 bases lying between them. CDR1 and CDR2 (germline): KGHDR, SFDVKD. The CDR3 loop reads CATSDYTRNYGYTF. The CDR3, as DNA: TGTGCCACCAGTGATTACACAAGGAACTATGGCTACACCTTC.

This clonotype has more than one count but fewer than ten. The chain is built from TRBV19 and TRBJ1-3; TRBD1 is a possible D gene (6 bases). Trimming stripped 5 bases from V and 2 bases from J, with 10 bases between. Germline CDR1 reads LNHDA; CDR2 reads SQIVND (reference sequence). The length of the CDR3 is 14 residues. Here the CDR3 reads CASSGDMTGNTIYF. In DNA, the CDR3 is TGTGCCAGTAGTGGGGACATGACTGGAAACACCATATATTTT.

This clonotype was picked up many times. The chain recombines TRBV28 with TRBJ2-7; D is undetermined. V lost 6 bases to trimming and J lost 2 bases, with 17 bases between them. CDR1 is MDHEN and CDR2 is SYDVKM in the germline V gene. The length of the CDR3 is 15 residues. For the CDR3, the DNA is TGTGCCAGCAGCATCCTTCCCCAGAAAACCTACGAGCAGTACTTC. It specifies CASSILPQKTYEQYF. The complete variable domain, with remaining parts taken from reference TRBV28 and TRBJ2-7, reads DVKVTQSSRYLVKRTGEKVFLECVQDMDHENMFWYRQDPGLGLRLIYFSYDVKMKEKGDIPEGYSVSREKKERFSLILESASTNQTSMYLCASSILPQKTYEQYFGPGTRLTVT.

Many counts were recorded for this clonotype. The chain recombines TRBV13 with TRBJ2-7; 10 bases match TRBD1. V was pared by 2 bases and J by 6 bases, with 7 bases of the junction left unmatched. The V gene's germline CDR1 is PRHDT and CDR2 FYEKMQ (reference sequence). The CDR3 consists of 15 residues. As DNA, the CDR3 is TGTGCCAGCAGCTTAAGGGACAGGGGAATCCTCGAGCAGTACTTC. As protein: CASSLRDRGILEQYF.

This clonotype came up a few times. V usage is TRBV6-5 and J usage is TRBJ2-3; TRBD1 or TRBD2 may be the D gene (6 bases each). Germline-derived CDR1 and CDR2 are MNHEY and SVGAGI. Trimming removed 0 bases from V and 3 bases from J, with 13 bases in between. This CDR3 is 16 amino acids long. The CDR3 is CASSYSAPGATDTQYF. CDR3 DNA sequence: TGTGCCAGCAGTTACTCCGCCCCGGGGGCAACAGATACGCAGTATTTT.

This clonotype was observed a few times. The chain employs TRBV19 and TRBJ2-1, with D possibly TRBD2 on 5 matching bases. CDR3 length equals 14 residues. V was pared by 5 bases and J by 1 base, with 9 bases between. The germline gives CDR1 LNHDA, CDR2 SQIVND (reference sequence). CDR3 nucleotides: TGTGCCAGTAGTCCACGGACTTCCTACAATGAGCAGTTCTTC. Translated, it gives CASSPRTSYNEQFF. The complete variable domain, with remaining parts taken from reference TRBV19 and TRBJ2-1, reads DGGITQSPKYLFRKEGQNVTLSCEQNLNHDAMYWYRQDPGQGLRLIYYSQIVNDFQKGDIAEGYSVSREKKESFPLTVTSAQKNPTAFYLCASSPRTSYNEQFFGPGTRLTVL.

The sample holds many counts of this clonotype. This chain links TRBV18 with TRBJ1-6; perhaps TRBD1 as D (6 bases). CDR1 is KGHSH, CDR2 LQKENI, per germline. V was clipped by 2 bases and J by 9 bases, with 20 bases between them. The CDR3 has 17 residues. The CDR3 DNA sequence: TGTGCCAGCTCACCAGTCTATCAGGGGTTGAATGGTTCACCCCTCCACTTT. Translating gives CASSPVYQGLNGSPLHF.

This clonotype showed up many times. The gene calls are TRBV2 and TRBJ2-1, with 7 nucleotides matching TRBD2. CDR3 length: 15 amino acids. Trimming cost V 4 bases and J 9 bases; bases outside gene matches: 12. Germline lookup yields CDR1 SNHLY and CDR2 FYNNEI. CDR3 bases: TGTGCCAGCAGTGGTAGCGGGTTACCTGAGGGTGAGCAGTTCTTC. It specifies CASSGSGLPEGEQFF.

This clonotype has at least ten counts. The chain uses TRBV15 and TRBJ1-1; D unresolved. The CDR3 runs 15 residues. Trimming stripped 8 bases from V and 2 bases from J, with 18 bases between. Germline V CDR1 and CDR2: LNHNV, YYDKDF (reference sequence). The DNA for the CDR3 is TGTGCCACCGGCCAGCTTCGGGCGCGAAACACTGAAGCTTTCTTT. It specifies CATGQLRARNTEAFF. The full variable domain, with the rest looked up from reference TRBV15 and TRBJ1-1, is DAMVIQNPRYQVTQFGKPVTLSCSQTLNHNVMYWYQQKSSQAPKLLFHYYDKDFNNEADTPDNFQSRRPNTSFCFLDIRSPGLGDTAMYLCATGQLRARNTEAFFGQGTRLTVV.

This clonotype was counted only a few times. V and J are TRBV29-1 and TRBJ2-3; the D is unclear. Germline-derived CDR1 and CDR2 are SQVTM and ANQGSEA. V lost 0 bases to trimming and J lost 2 bases, with 12 bases between them. The length of the CDR3 is 15 residues. CDR3 nucleotides: TGCAGCGTTGAAGATCAAGGCGGAAACACAGATACGCAGTATTTT. Its translation: CSVEDQGGNTDTQYF.

V and J are TRBV11-2 and TRBJ2-2, with TRBD2 matching 9 bases. Germline CDR1 SGHAT, CDR2 FQNNGV. V shed 8 bases, J shed 1 base, and the junction held 11 bases outside the gene matches. This CDR3 is built from 17 residues. The CDR3 nucleotides read TGTGCCAGCCTCGCTTGGTTAGCGGGAGTGAACACCGGGGAGCTGTTTTTT. Its protein is CASLAWLAGVNTGELFF.

Worth noting for this clonotype: Because the CDR3's place on the DNA is in doubt, the DNA is left out and the CDR3 is given as listed by TCRdb. The chain employs TRBV7-9 and TRBJ1-1; the table gives TRBD1 as D, unverified against the DNA. Ends included, the CDR3 has 21 residues. Germline CDR1 SEHNR, CDR2 FQNEAQ (reference sequence). The CDR3 loop reads CASSFYICSAPRQGSGTEAFF.

The sample holds many counts of this clonotype. This chain joins TRBV10-1 and TRBJ2-7; D gene ambiguous. This CDR3 is built from 13 residues. Trimming shortened V by 3 bases and J by 2 bases, and 8 bases separated the two germline ends. Germline CDR1 reads WNHNN; CDR2 reads SYGVQD (reference sequence). CDR3: CASSDSPAYEQYF. In nucleotides, the CDR3 is TGCGCCAGCAGTGACTCCCCGGCCTACGAGCAGTACTTC.

The table lists this clonotype with many counts. V and J are TRBV11-2 and TRBJ2-1; D uncertain. Looked up from germline, CDR1 is SGHAT and CDR2 is FQNNGV. The CDR3 extends over 14 amino acids. The V gene lost 3 bases and the J gene lost 12 bases, with 18 bases spanning the gap. The CDR3 region has the DNA TGTGCCAGCAGCTTCGTCTCTCTCAACCCGGGGCAGTTCTTC. Its protein is CASSFVSLNPGQFF. The whole variable domain, filled in from reference TRBV11-2 and TRBJ2-1, reads EAGVAQSPRYKIIEKRQSVAFWCNPISGHATLYWYQQILGQGPKLLIQFQNNGVVDDSQLPKDRFSAERLKGVDSTLKIQPAKLEDSAVYLCASSFVSLNPGQFFGPGTRLTVL.

This clonotype was counted many times. The rearrangement links TRBV2 to TRBJ2-1; no definite D call. The germline CDR1 and CDR2 sequences are SNHLY and FYNNEI. This CDR3 has 14 amino acids. Trimming pared 6 bases from V and 8 bases from J, leaving 17 bases between. The CDR3 region is CASSLSLVSHEQFF. The CDR3, as DNA: TGTGCCAGCAGCCTATCTCTCGTGTCCCATGAGCAGTTCTTC.